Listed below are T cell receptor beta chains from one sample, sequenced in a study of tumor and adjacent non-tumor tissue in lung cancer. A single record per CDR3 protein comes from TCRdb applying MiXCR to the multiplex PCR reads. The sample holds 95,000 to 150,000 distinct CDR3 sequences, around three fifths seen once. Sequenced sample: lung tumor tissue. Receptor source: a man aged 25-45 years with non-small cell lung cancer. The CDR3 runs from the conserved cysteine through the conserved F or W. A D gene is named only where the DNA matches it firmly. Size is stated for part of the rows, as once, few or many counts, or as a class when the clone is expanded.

CDR3 DNA: TGTGCCTGCAGTGCCTGGGACAGCCGATCGGGGGAGCTGCTTTTT
CDR3 protein: CACSAWDSRSGELLF
clone size: -
D gene: -
V gene: TRBV6-5
J gene: TRBJ2-2

CDR3 DNA: TGTGCCAGCACCAGTAACTACGAGCAGTACTTC
CDR3 protein: CASTSNYEQYF
clone size: few
D gene: -
V gene: TRBV7-2
J gene: TRBJ2-7

CDR3 DNA: TGTGCCAGCAGCTTGCCAGGACAGGAGACCCAGCACTTC
CDR3 protein: CASSLPGQETQHF
clone size: -
D gene: TRBD1
V gene: TRBV11-3
J gene: TRBJ2-5

CDR3 DNA: TGTGCCAGCAGTTTAAAGGGGCTTTTGGGCTACACCTTC
CDR3 protein: CASSLKGLLGYTF
clone size: few
D gene: -
V gene: TRBV28
J gene: TRBJ1-2

CDR3 DNA: TGCGCCAGCAGCTACGGGACGTCCTACGAGCAGTACTTC
CDR3 protein: CASSYGTSYEQYF
clone size: many
D gene: -
V gene: TRBV4-1
J gene: TRBJ2-7

CDR3 DNA: TGTGCCACCAGTTGTTCCAGTTCAACCGGGGAGCTGTTTTTT
CDR3 protein: CATSCSSSTGELFF
clone size: -
D gene: -
V gene: TRBV12-3/TRBV12-4
J gene: TRBJ2-2

CDR3 DNA: TGTGCTAGCACTGTCGCGGCAGGGGGTCCCGGGGAGCTGTTTTTT
CDR3 protein: CASTVAAGGPGELFF
clone size: -
D gene: TRBD1
V gene: TRBV12-3/TRBV12-4
J gene: TRBJ2-2

CDR3 DNA: TGCGTCAGCAGCCAAGGTGTGTCCTCGTACCGCTACGAGCAGTACTTC
CDR3 protein: CVSSQGVSSYRYEQYF
clone size: once
D gene: -
V gene: TRBV4-3
J gene: TRBJ2-7

CDR3 DNA: TGCAGTACTAGAGTACAGCGTTCGAGCCGCCGCGAGCAATACTTC
CDR3 protein: CSTRVQRSSRREQYF
clone size: -
D gene: -
V gene: TRBV20-1
J gene: TRBJ2-7

CDR3 DNA: TGTGCCAGCCTACAAGGATATGGCTACACCTTC
CDR3 protein: CASLQGYGYTF
clone size: few
D gene: -
V gene: TRBV6-6
J gene: TRBJ1-2

CDR3 DNA: TGTGCCAGCAGTCCACGACAGGGATTGGACGAGCGGTGCTTC
CDR3 protein: CASSPRQGLDERCF
clone size: -
D gene: TRBD1
V gene: TRBV12-3/TRBV12-4
J gene: TRBJ2-7

CDR3 DNA: TGCAGTGCTAGCTCCGGGACTAGCGGGAACAATGAGCAGTTCTTC
CDR3 protein: CSASSGTSGNNEQFF
clone size: many
D gene: TRBD2
V gene: TRBV20-1
J gene: TRBJ2-1

CDR3 DNA: TGTGCCAGCAGTCCTATAGGGACTAGCGGGACCGGGGAGCTGTTTTTT
CDR3 protein: CASSPIGTSGTGELFF
clone size: -
D gene: TRBD2
V gene: TRBV12-3/TRBV12-4
J gene: TRBJ2-2

CDR3 DNA: TGCGCCAGCAGCACGTTGGGGCTGGGGACCCAGTACTTC
CDR3 protein: CASSTLGLGTQYF
clone size: -
D gene: -
V gene: TRBV12-3/TRBV12-4
J gene: TRBJ2-5

CDR3 DNA: TGCGCCAGCAGCCAGGGCAGGAACACCGGGGAGCTGTTTTTT
CDR3 protein: CASSQGRNTGELFF
clone size: many
D gene: -
V gene: TRBV4-3
J gene: TRBJ2-2

CDR3 DNA: TGTGCCAGCAGTTACCCCGGGACTGGCGGTGGGGTTCGTCAGCCCCAGCATTTT
CDR3 protein: CASSYPGTGGGVRQPQHF
clone size: many
D gene: -
V gene: TRBV6-2/TRBV6-3
J gene: TRBJ1-5

CDR3 DNA: TGCAGTGCTGGGTACAGGTCTGAAAAACTGTTTTTT
CDR3 protein: CSAGYRSEKLFF
clone size: -
D gene: -
V gene: TRBV20-1
J gene: TRBJ1-4

CDR3 DNA: TGCAGTGCTAGGTCCGTGTTTAGCTCTGGAAACACCATATATTTT
CDR3 protein: CSARSVFSSGNTIYF
clone size: -
D gene: -
V gene: TRBV20-1
J gene: TRBJ1-3

CDR3 DNA: TGTGCCACCAGTGATCCGGGACTAACGGGAGGTAATGAGCAGTTCTTC
CDR3 protein: CATSDPGLTGGNEQFF
clone size: -
D gene: TRBD2
V gene: TRBV24-1
J gene: TRBJ2-1

CDR3 DNA: TGTGCCAGCAGTCGCAGTACGGACCACAATGAGCAGTTGTTC
CDR3 protein: CASSRSTDHNEQLF
clone size: -
D gene: -
V gene: TRBV6-1
J gene: TRBJ2-1

CDR3 DNA: TGTGCCAGCAGCAACTCTGACAATGAGCAGTTCTTC
CDR3 protein: CASSNSDNEQFF
clone size: many
D gene: -
V gene: TRBV12-3/TRBV12-4
J gene: TRBJ2-1

CDR3 DNA: TGTGCCTCGAGTGTTGGGCGCTACAATGAGCAGTTCTTC
CDR3 protein: CASSVGRYNEQFF
clone size: -
D gene: -
V gene: TRBV30
J gene: TRBJ2-1

CDR3 DNA: TGTGCCAGCAGTCTCAGGGGGAGATTTGGCGGGGAGATGTTTTTT
CDR3 protein: CASSLRGRFGGEMFF
clone size: once
D gene: -
V gene: TRBV6-1
J gene: TRBJ2-2

CDR3 DNA: TGCAGTGCTAGAGACCGATGGACTAGCGCAGGGAATGAGCAGTTCTTC
CDR3 protein: CSARDRWTSAGNEQFF
clone size: -
D gene: TRBD2
V gene: TRBV20-1
J gene: TRBJ2-1

CDR3 DNA: TGTGCCAGCAGCATCGGTAGGTCCCCGACACGGGAGCAGTTCTTC
CDR3 protein: CASSIGRSPTREQFF
clone size: -
D gene: -
V gene: TRBV5-6
J gene: TRBJ2-1

CDR3 DNA: TGTGCCAACGTCACCGGAACAGGGGTGTGGGATGAGCAGTTCTTC
CDR3 protein: CANVTGTGVWDEQFF
clone size: -
D gene: TRBD1
V gene: TRBV12-3/TRBV12-4
J gene: TRBJ2-1